The rows below give T cell receptor beta chains drawn from one sample of a study of siplizumab effects on memory and regulatory T cells. Sequencing was performed with immunoSEQ multiplex PCR; in TCRdb, only in-frame clones are kept and a portion is missing. The sample records 45,000 to 50,000 clones, about 90% being singletons. Specimen: naive CD8+ T cells sorted from blood. The receptors originated from a human donor in good health. CDR3s include the opening cysteine and the closing phenylalanine or tryptophan. The order of the fields is J gene, D gene, clone size, V gene, CDR3 protein, CDR3 DNA. A D gene is named only where the DNA matches it firmly. Some rows mark clone size as missing; the rest say once, few, many or name a class of expanded clone.

TRBJ1-2 | . | . | TRBV2 | CASMGTFTLNYGYTF | TGTGCCAGCATGGGGACGTTCACTCTTAACTATGGCTACACCTTC
TRBJ1-1 | . | . | TRBV11-2 | CASIQGKLNTEAFF | TGTGCCAGCATCCAGGGGAAGTTGAACACTGAAGCTTTCTTT
TRBJ2-7 | . | . | TRBV27 | CASSLKGQGSYEQYF | TGTGCCAGCAGTTTAAAAGGCCAGGGGTCATACGAGCAGTACTTC
TRBJ2-5 | TRBD2 | once | TRBV7-9 | CATEEGAGMSRETQYF | TGTGCCACCGAGGAGGGAGCGGGGATGAGTAGAGAGACCCAGTACTTC
TRBJ2-1 | . | . | TRBV25-1 | CASSPFRSSYNEQFF | TGTGCCAGCAGCCCGTTCCGAAGCTCCTACAATGAGCAGTTCTTC
TRBJ2-7 | TRBD1 | . | TRBV25-1 | CASSEWDRSYEQYF | TGTGCCAGCAGTGAATGGGACAGATCCTACGAGCAGTACTTC
TRBJ2-7 | . | . | TRBV7-9 | CASAPPIRTYEQYF | TGTGCCAGCGCCCCCCCCATCAGGACCTACGAGCAGTACTTC
TRBJ2-3 | TRBD2 | . | TRBV29-1 | CSVAASGTPDTQYF | TGCAGCGTTGCGGCTAGCGGGACCCCAGATACGCAGTATTTT
TRBJ1-5 | . | . | TRBV7-9 | CASSPGDQPQHF | TGTGCCAGCAGTCCAGGTGATCAGCCCCAGCATTTT
TRBJ1-5 | . | . | TRBV7-6 | CASSFGEGQPQHF | TGTGCCAGCAGCTTTGGGGAGGGTCAGCCCCAGCATTTT
TRBJ2-4 | TRBD1 | . | TRBV2 | CASTRLTGGLVDIQYF | TGTGCCAGCACCCGACTGACAGGGGGTCTAGTTGACATTCAGTACTTC
TRBJ1-2 | . | . | TRBV7-9 | CASTWSAGVARDGYTF | TGTGCCAGCACCTGGAGCGCTGGGGTAGCCAGGGACGGCTACACCTTC
TRBJ2-5 | TRBD2 | . | TRBV9 | CASSVEGAGAFQETQYF | TGTGCCAGCAGCGTAGAAGGGGCGGGAGCGTTCCAAGAGACCCAGTACTTC
TRBJ2-7 | TRBD2 | . | TRBV6-5 | CASSYATSGSSYEQYF | TGTGCCAGCAGTTACGCGACTAGCGGGAGCTCCTACGAGCAGTACTTC
TRBJ2-1 | . | . | TRBV6-4 | CASSVGISYNEQFF | TGTGCCAGCAGTGTTGGCATCTCCTACAATGAGCAGTTCTTC
TRBJ2-7 | . | . | TRBV28 | CASSFFRGTYEQYF | TGTGCCAGCAGTTTTTTCCGGGGAACCTACGAGCAGTACTTC
TRBJ1-1 | . | . | TRBV27 | CASSLSRGRPTEAFF | TGTGCCAGCAGTTTATCCCGGGGGAGGCCCACTGAAGCTTTCTTT
TRBJ1-5 | . | . | TRBV30 | CAWGPGRGNQPQHF | TGTGCCTGGGGTCCCGGGAGGGGCAATCAGCCTCAGCATTTT
TRBJ2-3 | . | . | TRBV19 | CASRLSLSLDTQYF | TGTGCCAGCAGGCTGAGCCTCTCCCTAGATACGCAGTATTTT
TRBJ1-2 | TRBD1 | . | TRBV7-8 | CASSERQGNYGYTF | TGTGCCAGCAGCGAAAGACAGGGCAACTATGGCTACACCTTC
TRBJ2-7 | TRBD2 | . | TRBV7-9 | CASSLEGGPYEQYF | TGTGCCAGCAGCTTAGAGGGAGGGCCGTACGAGCAGTACTTC
TRBJ1-2 | . | . | TRBV5-4 | CASSGDNNYGYTF | TGTGCCAGCAGCGGGGACAATAACTATGGCTACACCTTC
TRBJ2-5 | TRBD2 | . | TRBV2 | CASRSAGGHGETQYF | TGTGCCAGCAGGAGTGCGGGGGGGCACGGGGAGACCCAGTACTTC
TRBJ1-6 | . | . | TRBV6-5 | CASCLGDIYSPLHF | TGTGCCAGCTGCCTGGGGGATATTTATTCACCCCTCCACTTT
TRBJ2-1 | TRBD1 | . | TRBV6-6 | CAILQGSEQFF | TGTGCCATCTTACAGGGGTCTGAGCAGTTCTTC
TRBJ2-7 | . | . | TRBV7-9 | CASSFDEERAFSEQYF | TGTGCCAGCAGCTTCGACGAGGAAAGAGCCTTCTCCGAGCAGTACTTC
TRBJ2-2 | TRBD2 | . | TRBV27 | CASRTSGSNTGELFF | TGTGCCAGCAGGACTAGCGGGTCGAACACCGGGGAGCTGTTTTTT
TRBJ1-1 | TRBD1 | . | TRBV27 | CASSFLMTGGNTEAFF | TGTGCCAGCAGTTTCCTCATGACAGGGGGGAACACTGAAGCTTTCTTT
TRBJ1-2 | . | few | TRBV12-5 | CASGFRLDGYTF | TGTGCTAGTGGTTTCAGGTTGGATGGCTACACCTTC
TRBJ2-1 | TRBD1 | . | TRBV27 | CASSPTGGPYNEQFF | TGTGCCAGCAGTCCCACAGGGGGACCGTACAATGAGCAGTTCTTC
TRBJ1-5 | TRBD1 | . | TRBV19 | CASSDRTGTYSNQPQHF | TGTGCCAGTAGTGACAGGACAGGGACCTATAGCAATCAGCCCCAGCATTTT
TRBJ2-7 | TRBD1 | . | TRBV19 | CASSLTGPNDEQYF | TGTGCCAGTAGTCTGACAGGGCCCAACGACGAGCAGTACTTC
TRBJ2-7 | TRBD2 | . | TRBV5-4 | CASSLLAGASYEQYF | TGTGCCAGCAGTTTGCTAGCGGGCGCGTCCTACGAGCAGTACTTC
TRBJ2-7 | TRBD1 | . | TRBV19 | CASSPWTGGYEQYF | TGTGCCAGTAGTCCCTGGACAGGGGGCTACGAGCAGTACTTC
TRBJ2-1 | TRBD2 | . | TRBV29-1 | CSVVVGRVNEQFF | TGCAGCGTTGTTGTCGGGAGGGTCAATGAGCAGTTCTTC
TRBJ2-2 | . | . | TRBV7-9 | CASIPGTGATGELFF | TGTGCCAGCATCCCCGGCACGGGGGCCACCGGGGAGCTGTTTTTT
TRBJ2-7 | TRBD1 | . | TRBV11-3 | CASSSGTGVKSYEQYF | TGTGCCAGCAGCTCAGGAACAGGGGTGAAATCCTACGAGCAGTACTTC
TRBJ1-3 | . | . | TRBV6-5 | CASSFDSGNTIYF | TGTGCCAGCAGCTTCGACAGTGGAAACACCATATATTTT
TRBJ2-7 | TRBD2 | . | TRBV7-9 | CASSPVLAGVGQYF | TGTGCCAGCAGCCCCGTGCTAGCGGGAGTCGGGCAGTACTTC
TRBJ1-6 | . | . | TRBV9 | CASSAPGDYNSPLHF | TGTGCCAGCAGCGCCCCAGGGGATTATAATTCACCCCTCCACTTT
TRBJ1-6 | . | few | TRBV4-2 | CASSQDRSITRNSPLHF | TGTGCCAGCAGCCAAGATCGCTCGATCACTCGTAATTCACCCCTCCACTTT
TRBJ1-2 | . | . | TRBV4-2 | CASSQGIGYGYTF | TGTGCCAGCAGCCAAGGGATTGGTTATGGCTACACCTTC
TRBJ2-7 | TRBD2 | . | TRBV19 | CASSILTSGGSYEQYF | TGTGCCAGTAGTATCCTGACTAGCGGGGGCTCCTACGAGCAGTACTTC
TRBJ2-7 | TRBD1 | . | TRBV6-6 | CASSYPPPDREYEQYF | TGTGCCAGCAGTTATCCTCCCCCGGACAGGGAATACGAGCAGTACTTC
TRBJ2-2 | TRBD2 | . | TRBV5-6 | CASSPTGGLTGELFF | TGTGCCAGCAGCCCCACGGGAGGGCTTACCGGGGAGCTGTTTTTT
TRBJ1-5 | TRBD1 | . | TRBV2 | CASSEVRDRGGYSNQPQHF | TGTGCCAGCAGTGAAGTTAGGGACAGGGGAGGGTATAGCAATCAGCCCCAGCATTTT
TRBJ2-7 | . | . | TRBV23-1 | CASSQFARDSSSYEQYF | TGCGCCAGCAGTCAATTTGCTCGAGATTCCTCCTCCTACGAGCAGTACTTC
TRBJ1-6 | TRBD1 | . | TRBV5-6 | CASSWTGVYPSSYNSPLHF | TGTGCCAGCAGCTGGACAGGGGTCTACCCCAGCTCCTATAATTCACCCCTCCACTTT
TRBJ1-5 | . | once | TRBV7-9 | CASSLGEGLGTPQHF | TGTGCCAGCAGCTTAGGAGAAGGTCTAGGTACGCCCCAGCATTTT
TRBJ2-3 | . | . | TRBV30 | CAWSVGGTDTQYF | TGTGCCTGGAGTGTGGGCGGGACAGATACGCAGTATTTT
TRBJ2-1 | TRBD2 | . | TRBV7-9 | CASSGFGTSGRAPYNEQFF | TGTGCCAGCAGCGGTTTTGGGACTAGCGGGAGGGCCCCCTACAATGAGCAGTTCTTC
TRBJ2-7 | . | . | TRBV7-2 | CASSLFEGPGRGYEQYF | TGTGCCAGCAGTTTGTTCGAGGGTCCCGGACGAGGTTACGAGCAGTACTTC
TRBJ1-1 | TRBD1 | . | TRBV9 | CASSVGDRANTEAFF | TGTGCCAGCAGCGTAGGGGACAGGGCGAACACTGAAGCTTTCTTT
TRBJ2-2 | . | . | TRBV10-3 | CAISDSGTTNTGELFF | TGTGCCATCAGTGACTCCGGGACAACGAACACCGGGGAGCTGTTTTTT
TRBJ2-7 | . | . | TRBV5-5 | CASSLEAGNPYEQYF | TGTGCCAGCAGCTTGGAGGCAGGGAACCCCTACGAGCAGTACTTC
TRBJ2-5 | . | . | TRBV5-1 | CASSPYAETQYF | TGCGCCAGCAGCCCCTACGCGGAGACCCAGTACTTC
TRBJ2-7 | . | once | TRBV5-6 | CASSLALAAYEQYF | TGTGCCAGCAGCTTGGCCTTGGCAGCCTACGAGCAGTACTTC
TRBJ2-7 | . | . | TRBV5-4 | CASSLGGRGAYEQYF | TGTGCCAGCAGCTTAGGGGGGAGGGGGGCCTACGAGCAGTACTTC